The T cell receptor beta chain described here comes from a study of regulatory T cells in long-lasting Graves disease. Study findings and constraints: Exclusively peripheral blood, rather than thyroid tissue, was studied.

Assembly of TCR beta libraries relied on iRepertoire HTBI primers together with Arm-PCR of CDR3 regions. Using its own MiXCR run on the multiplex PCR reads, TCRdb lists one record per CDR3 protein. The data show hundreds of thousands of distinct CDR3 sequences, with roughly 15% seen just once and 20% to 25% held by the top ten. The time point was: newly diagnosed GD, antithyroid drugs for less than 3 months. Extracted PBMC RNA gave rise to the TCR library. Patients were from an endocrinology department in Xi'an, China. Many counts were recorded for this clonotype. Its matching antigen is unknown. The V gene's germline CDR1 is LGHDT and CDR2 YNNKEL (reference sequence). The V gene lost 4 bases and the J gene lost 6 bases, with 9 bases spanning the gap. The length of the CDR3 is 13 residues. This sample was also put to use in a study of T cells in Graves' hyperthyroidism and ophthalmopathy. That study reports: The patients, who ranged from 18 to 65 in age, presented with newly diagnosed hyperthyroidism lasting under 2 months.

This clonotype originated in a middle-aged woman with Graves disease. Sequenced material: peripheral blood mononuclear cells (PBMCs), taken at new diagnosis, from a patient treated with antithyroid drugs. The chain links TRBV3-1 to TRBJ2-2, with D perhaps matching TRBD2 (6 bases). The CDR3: CASSPGLSGELFF. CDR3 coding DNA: TGTGCCAGCAGCCCGGGACTCTCCGGGGAGCTGTTTTTT.